This T cell receptor beta chain emerged from a study of technical replicates of blood from a handful of donors. Here immunoSEQ multiplex PCR was the method, and the copy in TCRdb shows in-frame clones only, minus some. The data contain about 100,000 clones, 95% of them seen just once; the ten biggest clones take up around 0.36%. The CDR3 has 13 amino acids. CDR1 and CDR2 from the germline V gene are SGHDT and YYEEEE. Deletions cut 4 bases from V and 2 bases from J, with 9 bases between. The clonotype originates from a human donor in good health. The sample comprised T cells isolated from PBMCs. The V and J genes are TRBV5-6 and TRBJ1-1; no reliable D call. The CDR3 sequence is CASSDKPNTEAFF. The CDR3 nucleotides read TGTGCCAGCAGCGACAAACCAAACACTGAAGCTTTCTTT.